The 14 T cell receptor beta chains in this list originate from one sample, sequenced in a study of long-term antiretroviral therapy in people with HIV. Run at survey level, the immunoSEQ assay was version v3.0. Generated by immunoSEQ multiplex PCR, the TCRdb table keeps only in-frame clones and is missing some. The sample records approximately 16,000 clones, around 73% being singletons. The sample was unsorted PBMCs, taken 3.1 to 3.3 years after starting antiretroviral therapy. These receptors were taken from a woman between 35 and 50 years old with HIV.

The chain recombines TRBV5-6 with TRBJ1-1; D might be TRBD1 (6 bases). This CDR3 region has 16 residues. The V gene lost 0 bases and the J gene lost 6 bases, with 18 bases spanning the gap. Germline CDR1 reads SGHDT; CDR2 reads YYEEEE. The CDR3 protein is CASSLATWTVNPEAFF. CDR3 nucleotide sequence: TGTGCCAGCAGCTTGGCTACCTGGACAGTTAACCCTGAAGCTTTCTTT.

The rearrangement uses TRBV5-6 and TRBJ2-7; D might be TRBD1 (5 bases). Germline values: CDR1 SGHDT, CDR2 YYEEEE. V lost 0 bases to trimming and J lost 3 bases, with 10 bases between them. The CDR3 runs to 14 residues. The CDR3 region has the DNA TGTGCCAGCAGCTTGGTCTCAGGGTTCTACGAGCAGTACTTC. It codes for CASSLVSGFYEQYF.

The rearrangement links TRBV6-5 to TRBJ2-5; TRBD1 is a possible D gene (6 bases). The DNA end is a closer match to TRBJ2-7, so the J assignment may be wrong. CDR3 length equals 13 residues. CDR1 and CDR2 from the germline V gene are MNHEY and SVGAGI. The chain's CDR3 is CASSYAGAGEQYF. CDR3 DNA sequence: TGTGCCAGCAGTTATGCAGGGGCAGGCGAGCAGTACTTC.

This chain connects TRBV5-1 to TRBJ2-7; TRBD1 agrees at 9 bases. Trimming took 4 bases from V and 1 from J; bases not matched to a gene: 6. Germline-derived CDR1 and CDR2 are SGHRS and YFSETQ. The CDR3 is 15 residues long. The chain's CDR3 is CASSNPGQGSYEQYF. The DNA of the CDR3 is TGCGCCAGCAGCAATCCGGGACAGGGTTCCTACGAGCAGTACTTC.

The rearrangement uses TRBV5-4 and TRBJ2-5; 8 nucleotides line up with TRBD1. The CDR3 sequence is 17 residues long. Germline V gene data show CDR1 as SGHNT and CDR2 as YYREEE (reference sequence). With 0 bases clipped from V and 5 bases from J, the junction kept 12 bases outside the gene matches. CDR3 sequence: CASSLGTAGGAGETQYF. The CDR3 DNA reads TGTGCCAGCAGCTTGGGTACGGCAGGGGGCGCGGGGGAGACCCAGTACTTC.

This chain connects TRBV5-1 to TRBJ1-3, with TRBD1 matching 7 bases. CDR3 length: 13 amino acids. Germline V gene sequence: CDR1 SGHRS, CDR2 YFSETQ. Losses at the gene ends were 0 bases for V and 7 bases for J; bases not matched to a gene: 1. DNA for the CDR3: TGCGCCAGCAGCTTGGAACAGGGGAACACCATATATTTT. Encoded protein: CASSLEQGNTIYF.

The chain has TRBV6-1 and TRBJ2-2, with D hard to call. The CDR3 has 14 amino acids. V lost 8 bases and J lost 0, with 10 bases in between. Germline values: CDR1 MNHNS, CDR2 SASEGT. The CDR3 loop reads CASPSVANTGELFF. The CDR3 DNA follows: TGTGCCAGCCCCAGCGTAGCGAACACCGGGGAGCTGTTTTTT.

This clone occurred once. This chain links TRBV6-1 with TRBJ1-4, with D perhaps TRBD1 (5 bases). Trimming cost V 0 bases and J 7 bases, with 12 bases left between them. There are 15 residues in the CDR3. The germline V gene has CDR1 MNHNS and CDR2 SASEGT. Here the CDR3 DNA reads TGTGCCAGCAGTGAAGCGCTTCTGCAGGGTGAAAAACTGTTTTTT. It yields the protein CASSEALLQGEKLFF.

The J gene is TRBJ1-1, the V gene TRBV7-2; D uncertain. This CDR3 is 15 amino acids long. Germline CDR1 is SGHTA and CDR2 is FQGNSA. V was pared by 3 bases and J by 0 bases, with 11 bases between. In DNA form, the CDR3 reads TGTGCCAGCAGCTTCCAGCCAAACATGAACACTGAAGCTTTCTTT. Translation gives CASSFQPNMNTEAFF.

With regard to this clone: One end of the junction varies from germline; a read error may be responsible. CDR3 in DNA: TGTGCATGGACAGGGAATAGCAATCAGCCCCAGCATTTT. This gives the protein CAWTGNSNQPQHF. V and J are TRBV30 and TRBJ1-5; TRBD1 matches 8 bases. Germline CDR1 and CDR2: GTSNPN and SVGIG (reference sequence). The CDR3 covers 13 residues. The full variable domain, its missing parts supplied by reference TRBV30 and TRBJ1-5, is SQTIHQWPATLVQPVGSPLSLECTVEGTSNPNLYWYRQAAGRGLQLLFYSVGIGQISSEVPQNLSASRPQDRQFILSSKKLLLSDSGFYLCAWTGNSNQPQHFGDGTRLSIL.

The chain has TRBV5-1 and TRBJ2-5, with 8 nucleotides matching TRBD1. CDR3 size: 16 residues. CDR1 and CDR2 from the germline V gene are SGHRS and YFSETQ. V dropped 3 bases and J dropped 2; count of bases not matched to a gene: 9. CDR3 residues: CASSYQGTGVQETQYF. CDR3 coding DNA: TGCGCCAGCAGCTACCAGGGGACAGGCGTTCAAGAGACCCAGTACTTC.

The V and J genes are TRBV2 and TRBJ1-1; the D gene is possibly TRBD1 (5 bases). Germline V gene sequence: CDR1 SNHLY, CDR2 FYNNEI. There are 14 residues in the CDR3. V was trimmed by 6 bases and J by 5 bases, leaving 16 bases between them. The CDR3 nucleotides are TGTGCCAGCAGCCCCCGCCAGGGAAGAACTGAAGCTTTCTTT. This sequence encodes CASSPRQGRTEAFF.

This clone was recorded a few times. The chain is built from TRBV27 and TRBJ1-1; TRBD1 might be the D (5 bases). Deletions cut 7 bases from V and 0 bases from J, with 9 bases between. In germline, CDR1 is MNHEY, CDR2 SMNVEV (reference sequence). The CDR3 is 13 amino acids. CDR3 sequence: CASIGTLNTEAFF. The CDR3 coding sequence is TGTGCCAGCATCGGGACCCTGAACACTGAAGCTTTCTTT.

In DNA, the CDR3 is TGTGCCACCAGCAGAGCAGATGTGGTCACAGATACGCAGTATTTT. Translated: CATSRADVVTDTQYF. This rearrangement joins TRBV15 to TRBJ2-3; no definite D call. Germline V lookup: CDR1 LNHNV, CDR2 YYDKDF (reference sequence). V dropped 1 base and J dropped 2 bases, with 10 bases sitting between them. There are 15 residues in the CDR3.